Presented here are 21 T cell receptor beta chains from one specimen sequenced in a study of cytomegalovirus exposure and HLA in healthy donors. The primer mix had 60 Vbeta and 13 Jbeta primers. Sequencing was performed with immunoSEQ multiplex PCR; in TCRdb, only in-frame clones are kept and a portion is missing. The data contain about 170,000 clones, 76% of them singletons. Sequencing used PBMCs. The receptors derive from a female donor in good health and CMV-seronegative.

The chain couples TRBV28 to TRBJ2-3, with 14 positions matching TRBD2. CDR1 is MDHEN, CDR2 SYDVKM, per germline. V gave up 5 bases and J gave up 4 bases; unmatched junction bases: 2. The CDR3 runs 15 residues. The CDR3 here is CASSGTSGSSDTQYF. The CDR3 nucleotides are TGTGCCAGCAGTGGGACTAGCGGGAGTTCAGATACGCAGTATTTT.

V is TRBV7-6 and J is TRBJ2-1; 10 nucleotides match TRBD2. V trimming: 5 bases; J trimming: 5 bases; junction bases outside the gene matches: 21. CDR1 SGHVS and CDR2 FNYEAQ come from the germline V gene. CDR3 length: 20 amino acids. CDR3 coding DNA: TGTGCCAGCAGCCCTCTTCCCCCCTTTAAAGGACTAGCGGATGACAATGAGCAGTTCTTC. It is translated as CASSPLPPFKGLADDNEQFF.

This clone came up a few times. CDR3 nucleotide sequence: TGTGCCAGCATCCCAGCGGCGGGGGTTAGGAGCAATCAGCCCCAGCATTTT. Translated: CASIPAAGVRSNQPQHF. The V and J genes are TRBV28 and TRBJ1-5; D is perhaps TRBD1 (5 bases). Germline V gene lookup returns CDR1 MDHEN and CDR2 SYDVKM. The CDR3 loop spans 17 amino acids. V lost 7 bases and J 1 base, leaving 20 bases between the germline ends.

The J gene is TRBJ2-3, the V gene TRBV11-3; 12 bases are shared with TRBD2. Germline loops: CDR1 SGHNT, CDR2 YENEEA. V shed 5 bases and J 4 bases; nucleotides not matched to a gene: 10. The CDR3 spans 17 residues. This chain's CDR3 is CASSLGTSGLVADTQYF. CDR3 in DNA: TGTGCCAGCAGCCTCGGGACTAGCGGGTTAGTTGCAGATACGCAGTATTTT. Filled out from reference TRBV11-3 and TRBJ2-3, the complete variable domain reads EAGVVQSPRYKIIEKKQPVAFWCNPISGHNTLYWYLQNLGQGPELLIRYENEEAVDDSQLPKDRFSAERLKGVDSTLKIQPAELGDSAVYLCASSLGTSGLVADTQYFGPGTRLTVL.

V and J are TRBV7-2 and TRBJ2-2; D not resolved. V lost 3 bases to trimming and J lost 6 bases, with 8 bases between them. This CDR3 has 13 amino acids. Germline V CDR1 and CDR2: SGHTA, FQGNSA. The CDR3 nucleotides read TGTGCCAGCAGCTTTCCCATCCCCGGGGAGCTGTTTTTT. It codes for CASSFPIPGELFF.

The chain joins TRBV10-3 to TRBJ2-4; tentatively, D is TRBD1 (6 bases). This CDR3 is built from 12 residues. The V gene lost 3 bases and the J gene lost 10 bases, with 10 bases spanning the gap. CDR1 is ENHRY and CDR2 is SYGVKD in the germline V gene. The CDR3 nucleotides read TGTGCCATCAGTGAAACCGGACAGATTCAGTACTTC. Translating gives CAISETGQIQYF.

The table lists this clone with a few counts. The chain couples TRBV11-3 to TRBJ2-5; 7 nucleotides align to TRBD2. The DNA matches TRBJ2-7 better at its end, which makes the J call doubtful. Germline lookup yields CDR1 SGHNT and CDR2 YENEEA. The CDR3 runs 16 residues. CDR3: CASSPGRGRETYEQYF. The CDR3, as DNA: TGTGCCAGCAGCCCTGGGCGCGGGAGAGAAACTTACGAGCAGTACTTC.

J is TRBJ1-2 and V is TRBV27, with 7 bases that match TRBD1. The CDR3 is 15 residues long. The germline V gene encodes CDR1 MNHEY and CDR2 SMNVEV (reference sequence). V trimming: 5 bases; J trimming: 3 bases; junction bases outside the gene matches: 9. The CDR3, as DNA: TGTGCCAGCAGTAATTCTCCGACAGGGTACTATGGCTACACCTTC. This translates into CASSNSPTGYYGYTF.

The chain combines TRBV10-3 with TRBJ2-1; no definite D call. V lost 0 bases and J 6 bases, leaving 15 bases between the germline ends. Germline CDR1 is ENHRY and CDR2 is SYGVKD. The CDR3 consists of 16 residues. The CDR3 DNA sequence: TGTGCCATCAGTGAGTCAGGTCCTGCAGGCCGCAATGAGCAGTTCTTC. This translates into CAISESGPAGRNEQFF.

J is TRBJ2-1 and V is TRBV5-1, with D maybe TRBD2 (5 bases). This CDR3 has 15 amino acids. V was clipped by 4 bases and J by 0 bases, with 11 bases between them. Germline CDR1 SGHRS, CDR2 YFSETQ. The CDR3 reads CASSAIGSSYNEQFF. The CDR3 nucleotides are TGCGCCAGCAGCGCAATAGGGAGCTCCTACAATGAGCAGTTCTTC.

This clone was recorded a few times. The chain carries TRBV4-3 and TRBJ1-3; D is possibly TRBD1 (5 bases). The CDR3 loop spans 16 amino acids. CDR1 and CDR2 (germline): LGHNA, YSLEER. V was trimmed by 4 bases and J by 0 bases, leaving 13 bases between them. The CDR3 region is CASSRLQGASGNTIYF. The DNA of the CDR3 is TGCGCCAGCAGCCGCCTCCAAGGGGCCTCTGGAAACACCATATATTTT.

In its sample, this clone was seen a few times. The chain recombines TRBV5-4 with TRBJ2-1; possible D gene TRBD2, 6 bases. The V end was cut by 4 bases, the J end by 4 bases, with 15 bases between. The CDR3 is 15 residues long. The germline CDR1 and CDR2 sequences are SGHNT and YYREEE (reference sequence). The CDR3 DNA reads TGTGCCAGCAGCCAAGGGGACTCACTGTACAATGAGCAGTTCTTC. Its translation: CASSQGDSLYNEQFF.

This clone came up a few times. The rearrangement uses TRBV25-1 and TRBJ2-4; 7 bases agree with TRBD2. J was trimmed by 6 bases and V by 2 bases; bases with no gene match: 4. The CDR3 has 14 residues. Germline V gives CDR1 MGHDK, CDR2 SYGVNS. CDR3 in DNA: TGTGCCAGCAGTGAAAACAAGCGGGGAAACATTCAGTACTTC. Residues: CASSENKRGNIQYF.

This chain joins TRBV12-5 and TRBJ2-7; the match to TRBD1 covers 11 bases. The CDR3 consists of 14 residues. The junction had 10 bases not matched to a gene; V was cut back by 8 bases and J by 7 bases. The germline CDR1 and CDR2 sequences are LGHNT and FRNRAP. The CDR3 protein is CASSSGQGVGEQYF. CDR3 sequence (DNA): TGTGCTAGTTCGTCGGGACAGGGGGTTGGGGAGCAGTACTTC.

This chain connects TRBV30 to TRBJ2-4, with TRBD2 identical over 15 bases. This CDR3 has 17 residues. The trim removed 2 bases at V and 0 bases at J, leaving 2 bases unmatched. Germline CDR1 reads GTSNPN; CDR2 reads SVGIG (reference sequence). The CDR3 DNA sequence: TGTGCCTGGAGTCGGGGACTAGCGGGAGGAGCCAAAAACATTCAGTACTTC. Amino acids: CAWSRGLAGGAKNIQYF.

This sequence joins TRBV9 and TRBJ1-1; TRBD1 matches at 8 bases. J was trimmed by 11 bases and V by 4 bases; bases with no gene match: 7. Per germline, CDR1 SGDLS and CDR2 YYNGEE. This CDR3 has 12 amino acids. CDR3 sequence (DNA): TGTGCCAGCAGCACTCAGACAGGGGCGGCTTTCTTT. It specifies CASSTQTGAAFF.

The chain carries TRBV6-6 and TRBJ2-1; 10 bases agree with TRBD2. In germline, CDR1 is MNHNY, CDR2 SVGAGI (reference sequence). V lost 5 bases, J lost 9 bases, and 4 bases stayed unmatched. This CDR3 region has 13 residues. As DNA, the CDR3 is TGTGCCAGCAGTGTAGCGGGAGGAGGTGAGCAGTTCTTC. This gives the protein CASSVAGGGEQFF.

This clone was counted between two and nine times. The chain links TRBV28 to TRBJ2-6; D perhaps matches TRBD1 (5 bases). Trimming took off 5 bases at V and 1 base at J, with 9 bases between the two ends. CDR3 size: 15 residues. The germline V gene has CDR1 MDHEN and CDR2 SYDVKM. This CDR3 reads CASSPDSSGANVLTF. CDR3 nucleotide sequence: TGTGCCAGCAGTCCAGACAGTTCTGGGGCCAACGTCCTGACTTTC.

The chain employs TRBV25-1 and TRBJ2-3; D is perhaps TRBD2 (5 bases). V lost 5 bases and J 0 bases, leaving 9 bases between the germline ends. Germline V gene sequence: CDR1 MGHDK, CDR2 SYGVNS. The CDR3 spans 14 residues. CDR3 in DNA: TGTGCCAGCAGTTGGACTCCCAGCACAGATACGCAGTATTTT. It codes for CASSWTPSTDTQYF. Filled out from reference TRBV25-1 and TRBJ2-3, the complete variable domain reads EADIYQTPRYLVIGTGKKITLECSQTMGHDKMYWYQQDPGMELHLIHYSYGVNSTEKGDLSSESTVSRIRTEHFPLTLESARPSHTSQYLCASSWTPSTDTQYFGPGTRLTVL.

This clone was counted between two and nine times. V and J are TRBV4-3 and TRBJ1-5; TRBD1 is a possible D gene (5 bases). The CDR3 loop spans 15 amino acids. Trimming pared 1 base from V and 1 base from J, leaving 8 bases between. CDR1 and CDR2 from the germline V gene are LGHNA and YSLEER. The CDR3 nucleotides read TGCGCCAGCAGCCAAGGCAGGGAAAGCAATCAGCCCCAGCATTTT. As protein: CASSQGRESNQPQHF.

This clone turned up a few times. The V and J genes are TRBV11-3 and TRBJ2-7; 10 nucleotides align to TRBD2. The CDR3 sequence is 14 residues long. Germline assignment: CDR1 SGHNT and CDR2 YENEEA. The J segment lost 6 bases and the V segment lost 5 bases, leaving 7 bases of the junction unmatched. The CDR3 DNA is TGTGCCAGCAGCCTAGCGGGAGAGATCAGCGAGCAGTACTTC. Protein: CASSLAGEISEQYF.